Listed below are T cell receptor beta chains from one sample, sequenced in a study of response to subunit inactivated influenza vaccine. TCRdb itself ran the RT-PCR reads through MiXCR, one entry per CDR3 protein. The table has 500,000 to 550,000 distinct CDR3 sequences, under 30% seen once; the top ten hold 2.5% to 3%. The same data also contributed to another study, on T cells expressing NK-cell markers.

This sample comprised CD4+ T cells sorted from PBMCs, obtained approximately 13 days after vaccination. These receptors came from a man aged 50-60 years who received an inactivated influenza vaccine. CDR3s include the opening cysteine and the closing phenylalanine or tryptophan. Fields, in order: V gene, D gene, J gene, clone size, CDR3 DNA, CDR3 protein. A D gene is named only where the DNA matches it firmly. A row's size may be missing; if present it is once, few, many or a size class.

TRBV4-3,TRBD2,TRBJ2-1,few,TGCGCCAGCAGCCAATTTAGTAGCGGGACCTTCAATGAGCAGTTCTTC,CASSQFSSGTFNEQFF
TRBV4-2,TRBD2,TRBJ2-7,NA,TGTGCCAGCAGCCAAGGGGCAGCGGGAGGCGTCTACGAGCAGTACTTC,CASSQGAAGGVYEQYF
TRBV11-2,NA,TRBJ2-3,few,TGTGCCAGCAGCCCCACACACTCAGATACGCAGTATTTT,CASSPTHSDTQYF
TRBV7-9,NA,TRBJ2-1,few,TGTGCCAGCACAAGCGAGAATGAGCAGTTCTTC,CASTSENEQFF
TRBV7-2,TRBD1,TRBJ1-2,NA,TGTGCCAGCAGCTTAGCACAGGGGTCGAACTATGGCTACACCTTC,CASSLAQGSNYGYTF
TRBV5-6,TRBD1,TRBJ2-7,few,TGTGCCAGCAGCTGGAACAGGGGGAGTTCCCAGCAGTACTTC,CASSWNRGSSQQYF
TRBV5-6,NA,TRBJ2-3,NA,TGTGCCAGCAGCTTGGACGGGTCAAACACAGATACGCAGTATTTT,CASSLDGSNTDTQYF
TRBV5-1,NA,TRBJ2-1,NA,TGCGCCAGCAGCTCGGCCACCGGGTTGTTCGGTGAGCAGTTCTTC,CASSSATGLFGEQFF
TRBV18,NA,TRBJ2-1,NA,TGTGCCAGCTCACCACCCTCCACAAATGAGCAGTTCTTC,CASSPPSTNEQFF
TRBV20-1,TRBD2,TRBJ2-1,NA,TGCAGTGCTAGAGAGCCTAGCGGGAGAAATGAGCAGTTCTTC,CSAREPSGRNEQFF
TRBV12-3/TRBV12-4,TRBD2,TRBJ2-1,many,TGTGCCAGCATCCCCCGCGGGAGTACGTCCTACAATGAGCAGTTCTTC,CASIPRGSTSYNEQFF
TRBV20-1,NA,TRBJ1-4,NA,TGCAGTGCTTCCCCGGGACCTTGGGAAAAACTGTTTTTT,CSASPGPWEKLFF
TRBV29-1,NA,TRBJ2-3,few,TGCAGCGTTGGAAGGGCCAGCGCAGATACGCAGTATTTT,CSVGRASADTQYF
TRBV29-1,NA,TRBJ2-3,few,TGCAGCGTTGATACAGGGCGAGATACGCAGTATTTT,CSVDTGRDTQYF
TRBV7-2,TRBD1,TRBJ1-6,few,TGTGCCAGCAGCTTCGAGGCCCACAGGGGGAATTCACCCCTCCACTTT,CASSFEAHRGNSPLHF
TRBV28,TRBD2,TRBJ2-7,NA,TGTGCCAGCAGTCAACAGGGACTAGCGGGAGGACCGATGTACGAGCAGTACTTC,CASSQQGLAGGPMYEQYF
TRBV11-2,TRBD2,TRBJ2-2,NA,TGTGCCAGCAGCCCCTATCTAGGGAGGGACGACACCGGGGAGCTGTTTTTT,CASSPYLGRDDTGELFF
TRBV12-3/TRBV12-4,TRBD2,TRBJ2-1,NA,TGTGCCAGCAGTTTAAAGACTAGCGGCTTGGTTTACAATGAGCAGTTCTTC,CASSLKTSGLVYNEQFF
TRBV6-2/TRBV6-3,NA,TRBJ2-7,many,TGTGCCAGCCTTACCGCTCAGGGTATCTACGAGCAGTACTTC,CASLTAQGIYEQYF
TRBV7-3,TRBD2,TRBJ2-2,NA,TGTGCCAGCAGCAAGACTAGCGGGAGGGCCCAAACCGGGGAGCTGTTTTTT,CASSKTSGRAQTGELFF
TRBV29-1,NA,TRBJ2-7,few,TGCAGCGTTGCTAGCGTAGCCTACGAGCAGTACTTC,CSVASVAYEQYF
TRBV18,NA,TRBJ1-6,NA,TGTGCCAGCTCACCCGCTATGGGCAGCAATAATTCACCCCTCCACTTT,CASSPAMGSNNSPLHF
TRBV4-3,TRBD1,TRBJ2-5,many,TGCGCCAGCAGCCAGCAGACAGGGGGAGCAGAGACCCAGTACTTC,CASSQQTGGAETQYF